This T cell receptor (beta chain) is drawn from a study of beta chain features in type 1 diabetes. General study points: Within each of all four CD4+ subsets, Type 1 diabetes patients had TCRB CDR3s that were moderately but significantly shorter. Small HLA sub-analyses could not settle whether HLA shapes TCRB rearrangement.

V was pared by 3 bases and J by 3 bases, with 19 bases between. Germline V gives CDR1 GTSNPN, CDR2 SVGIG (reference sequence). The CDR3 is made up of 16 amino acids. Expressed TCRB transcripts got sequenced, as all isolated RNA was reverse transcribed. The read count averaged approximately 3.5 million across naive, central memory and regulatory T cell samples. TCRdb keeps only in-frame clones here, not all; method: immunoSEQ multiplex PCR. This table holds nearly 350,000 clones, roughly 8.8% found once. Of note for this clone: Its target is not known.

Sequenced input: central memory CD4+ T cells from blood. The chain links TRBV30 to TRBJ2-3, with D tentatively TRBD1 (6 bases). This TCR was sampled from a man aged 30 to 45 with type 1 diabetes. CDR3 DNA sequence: TGTGCCTGGAGGAAGGGGGTCGGCCAGACAACAGATACGCAGTATTTT. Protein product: CAWRKGVGQTTDTQYF.